This T cell receptor (beta chain) comes out of a study of shared clonotypes between healthy human individuals. Findings and caveats of the study: Clonotypes that were shared across four donors made up 4.5% to 5% of naive CD4 clonotypes.

V was pared by 1 base and J by 2 bases, with 3 bases of the junction left unmatched. The germline V gene encodes CDR1 SEHNR and CDR2 FQNEAQ (reference sequence). This CDR3 contains 16 residues. Terminally differentiated effector memory CD45RA+ cells were left out of the naive CD8 fraction, which was CD45RO-negative and positively selected for CCR7. As to this clone: What it binds is unknown. The sample holds other DNA sequences that translate to the same CDR3.

Clones were sequenced by immunoSEQ multiplex PCR, and TCRdb holds only the in-frame ones, with some missing. In the table there are about 2,200,000 clones, about 93% of which are singletons. This chain uses TRBV7-9 with TRBJ2-7; 12 nucleotides match TRBD2. The clonotype originates from a man aged 18-30 years in good health. Some clones in this sample may be carry-over from other donors' samples. Sequences were obtained from naive CD8+ T cells from PBMCs. This CDR3 reads CASSLGGLAGTYEQYF. As DNA, the CDR3 is TGTGCCAGCAGCTTAGGTGGACTAGCGGGAACCTACGAGCAGTACTTC.